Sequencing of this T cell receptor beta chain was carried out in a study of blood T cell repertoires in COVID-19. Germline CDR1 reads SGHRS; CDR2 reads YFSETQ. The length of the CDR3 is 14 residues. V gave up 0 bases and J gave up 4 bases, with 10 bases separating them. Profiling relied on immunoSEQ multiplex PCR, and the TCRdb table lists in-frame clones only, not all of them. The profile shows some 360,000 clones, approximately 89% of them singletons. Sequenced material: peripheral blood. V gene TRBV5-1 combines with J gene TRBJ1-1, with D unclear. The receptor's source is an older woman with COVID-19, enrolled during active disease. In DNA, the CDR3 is TGCGCCAGCAGCTTGGCCTTGCGGGCCACTGAAGCTTTCTTT. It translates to CASSLALRATEAFF.